Below, one T cell receptor beta chain is given with its context. Repertoires were generated with immunoSEQ multiplex PCR, while TCRdb's copy carries only in-frame clones and drops some. The top ten hold around 1.5% of the sample, which has nearly 250,000 clones, about nine tenths seen once. This sample is part of a study of blood T cell repertoires in COVID-19. In the study overall: COVID-19 samples from acute and convalescent phases originated in the United States, Italy and Spain. From T cells, B-cell-depleted T cells, or PBMCs came the material, which was cDNA or gDNA.

Germline loops: CDR1 ENHRY, CDR2 SYGVKD. The CDR3 length is 16 residues. V was trimmed by 3 bases and J by 2 bases, leaving 14 bases between them. The clonotype originates from a woman aged 60-75 years who had recovered from COVID-19. The specimen sequenced was peripheral blood. The rearrangement links TRBV10-3 to TRBJ1-5, with D perhaps TRBD1 (5 bases). CDR3 residues: CAISDGGGIGNQPQHF. CDR3 DNA: TGTGCCATCAGTGACGGGGGGGGTATAGGCAATCAGCCCCAGCATTTT.